What follows describes a single T cell receptor (beta chain). Its antigen is unknown. The data stem from a study of CD8 T cells in Susac syndrome. Germline CDR1 and CDR2: SGDLS and YYNGEE. The CDR3 has 16 residues. Unmatched junction bases numbered 5, after V lost 0 bases and J lost 5 bases. Random hexamers were used to reverse transcribe an amount of roughly 0.45 to 1 ug RNA. Amplification of TCR beta CDR3 by immunoSEQ multiplex PCR spanned 54 Vbeta and 13 Jbeta. TCRdb re-derived calls from the immunoSEQ multiplex PCR reads in MiXCR, one entry per CDR3 protein. In the table there are 200,000 to 250,000 distinct CDR3 sequences, around nine tenths of which are singletons. Study conclusions and caveats: A relatively small number of individuals underwent TCR sequencing and HLA analysis.

The source of this sequence is a human donor with multiple sclerosis. V usage is TRBV9 and J usage is TRBJ2-3; 11 bases align to TRBD2. Specimen: CD8+ T cells from PBMCs. In DNA form, the CDR3 reads TGTGCCAGCAGCGTAGCTACTAGCGGGAGTCGAGATACGCAGTATTTT. Amino acids: CASSVATSGSRDTQYF.